These T cell receptor beta chains were read from a single sample in a study of blood T cell repertoires in COVID-19. Assay: immunoSEQ multiplex PCR; the TCRdb copy retains only in-frame clones and omits some. The table shows around 290,000 clones, with 88% occurring only once. Specimen: PBMCs or T cells enriched from blood (not recorded which). Receptors were obtained from a woman aged 55-69 years in a cohort exposed to, infected with or recovered from COVID-19 (not recorded which). CDR3s include the opening cysteine and the closing phenylalanine or tryptophan. A D gene is named only where the DNA matches it firmly. Expanded clones get a size class; other rows say once, few or many, or leave the size out.

V	D	J	size	CDR3	DNA
TRBV5-1	NA	TRBJ1-1	NA	CASSPQSSNTEAFF	TGCGCCAGCAGCCCACAGAGTTCGAACACTGAAGCTTTCTTT
TRBV6-6	TRBD1	TRBJ1-3	NA	CASIQDRASGNTIYF	TGTGCCAGCATTCAGGACAGGGCAAGTGGAAACACCATATATTTT
TRBV19	TRBD1	TRBJ1-1	NA	CASSILLGQGNTEAFF	TGTGCCAGTAGTATTTTACTTGGACAGGGGAACACTGAAGCTTTCTTT
TRBV7-2	TRBD2	TRBJ2-3	NA	CASSLGALAGTDTQYF	TGTGCCAGCAGCTTAGGGGCACTAGCGGGCACAGATACGCAGTATTTT
TRBV11-2	TRBD2	TRBJ2-7	few	CASSRRGLDDEQYF	TGTGCCAGCAGCAGACGAGGACTAGACGACGAGCAGTACTTC
TRBV6-5	NA	TRBJ2-7	NA	CASSTPRGGGYEQYF	TGTGCCAGTAGTACCCCCCGAGGGGGTGGCTACGAGCAGTACTTC
TRBV7-6	TRBD1	TRBJ1-2	NA	CASSLADRAGYTF	TGTGCCAGCAGCTTAGCGGACAGGGCCGGCTACACCTTC
TRBV19	TRBD1	TRBJ2-1	NA	CASHHRGTYNEQFF	TGTGCCAGTCACCACAGGGGAACCTACAATGAGCAGTTCTTC
TRBV10-3	TRBD1	TRBJ1-6	NA	CAISIGTGGSSPLHF	TGTGCCATCAGTATTGGGACAGGGGGAAGTTCACCCCTCCACTTT
TRBV24-1	NA	TRBJ2-7	few	CATSDPGATGPNYYSSYEQYF	TGTGCCACCAGTGATCCCGGCGCCACAGGGCCTAATTATTACAGCTCCTACGAGCAGTACTTC
TRBV28	NA	TRBJ1-5	NA	CASSEQEQPQHF	TGTGCCAGCAGTGAACAGGAACAGCCCCAGCATTTT
TRBV28	NA	TRBJ1-4	few	CASSSSRGVEKLFF	TGTGCCAGCAGTTCAAGCCGGGGAGTTGAAAAACTGTTTTTT
TRBV4-3	NA	TRBJ2-1	NA	CASSVHKGVRYGNEQFF	TGCGCCAGCAGCGTCCACAAAGGGGTTAGATATGGAAATGAGCAGTTCTTC
TRBV15	TRBD1	TRBJ2-7	NA	CATSRGQGRYEQYF	TGTGCCACCAGCAGGGGACAGGGCCGATACGAGCAGTACTTC